The next 2 T cell receptor beta chains were all read from a single sample in a study of shared clonotypes between healthy human individuals. Assay: immunoSEQ multiplex PCR; the TCRdb copy retains only in-frame clones and omits some. Of some 2,000,000 clones in the sample, about 94% were seen once. Naive CD8 cells, CD45RO-negative and positively selected for CCR7, excluded terminally differentiated effector memory CD45RA+ cells. Sequencing input: naive CD8+ T cells sorted from blood. The receptor set was obtained from a man younger than 30 in good health.

The rearrangement uses TRBV27 and TRBJ1-2, with 7 bases that match TRBD1. The CDR3 has 14 amino acids. Germline CDR1 reads MNHEY; CDR2 reads SMNVEV (reference sequence). J lost 5 bases, V lost 4 bases, and 7 bases had no gene match. CDR3 coding DNA: TGTGCCAGCAGTTCTACCGGGACAGTTTATGGCTACACCTTC. This sequence encodes CASSSTGTVYGYTF.

This clone showed up just once. The chain employs TRBV6-6 and TRBJ2-5; TRBD1 matches 7 bases. The CDR3 length is 16 residues. From germline, CDR1 is MNHNY and CDR2 SVGAGI (reference sequence). The junction had 4 bases not matched to a gene; V was cut back by 0 bases and J by 0 bases. CDR3 DNA: TGTGCCAGCAGTTACTCGACAGGGATCTACCAAGAGACCCAGTACTTC. Amino acid sequence: CASSYSTGIYQETQYF.